These 21 T cell receptor beta chains originate from one sample sequenced in a study of blood T cell repertoires in COVID-19. Profiling relied on immunoSEQ multiplex PCR, and the TCRdb table lists in-frame clones only, not all of them. The sample has 250,000 to 300,000 clones, around 90% seen once; the top ten hold about 2.2%. Sequencing input: peripheral blood. The receptors were gathered from a woman in her forties or fifties who had recovered from COVID-19.

The J gene is TRBJ1-5, the V gene TRBV19; D is unclear. There are 15 residues in the CDR3. Trimming took 6 bases from V and 0 from J, leaving 12 bases between them. Germline V gives CDR1 LNHDA, CDR2 SQIVND (reference sequence). The CDR3 coding sequence is TGTGCCAGTAGGACATACAGCTATAGCAATCAGCCCCAGCATTTT. Translation: CASRTYSYSNQPQHF.

The V call is TRBV4-1, the J call TRBJ1-1, with 11 bases lining up with TRBD1. The CDR3 contains 16 residues. The junction had 6 bases not matched to a gene; V was cut back by 3 bases and J by 3 bases. The germline CDR1 and CDR2 sequences are MGHRA and YSYEKL. CDR3 nucleotides: TGCGCCAGCAGCCACAGGACAGGGGGCCTTTACACTGAAGCTTTCTTT. It codes for CASSHRTGGLYTEAFF.

This clone was counted a few times. The chain combines TRBV6-6 with TRBJ2-1, with 7 bases identical to TRBD1. Germline V gene data show CDR1 as MNHNY and CDR2 as SVGAGI (reference sequence). CDR3 length equals 14 residues. Unmatched junction bases numbered 5, after V lost 2 bases and J lost 7 bases. The CDR3 nucleotides are TGTGCCAGCAGTTACGGGACAGCCTCAAATGAGCAGTTCTTC. This sequence encodes CASSYGTASNEQFF.

CDR3 in amino acids: CASSHGRTGNSGANVLTF. DNA for the CDR3: TGTGCCAGCAGCCACGGTCGGACAGGGAACTCTGGGGCCAACGTCCTGACTTTC. This rearrangement joins TRBV4-2 to TRBJ2-6; 8 bases align to TRBD1. V shed 3 bases and J 0 bases; nucleotides not matched to a gene: 7. In germline, CDR1 is LGHNA, CDR2 YNFKEQ. The CDR3 is made up of 18 amino acids.

DNA of the CDR3: TGTGCCAGCAGCCCCGGGACAGGCCGCCCCTACGAGCAGTACTTC. This sequence encodes CASSPGTGRPYEQYF. The rearrangement uses TRBV7-6 and TRBJ2-7, with 8 bases matching TRBD1. Germline CDR1 SGHVS, CDR2 FNYEAQ. Trimming removed 5 bases from V and 2 bases from J; junction bases left unmatched: 8. The CDR3 sequence is 15 residues long.

This clone was recorded a few times. The V gene is TRBV27, the J gene TRBJ1-1; D remains unclear. The ends were cut back, 2 bases at V and 2 bases at J, with 9 bases in the middle. The CDR3 totals 14 residues. Per the germline V gene, CDR1 is MNHEY and CDR2 is SMNVEV (reference sequence). Here the CDR3 DNA reads TGTGCCAGCAGTTTAAGCGGTCTTAACACTGAAGCTTTCTTT. Protein: CASSLSGLNTEAFF.

Remarks on this clone: Distinct nucleotide sequences in the sample also encode this CDR3. V is TRBV7-3 and J is TRBJ1-1; TRBD1 agrees at 8 bases. This CDR3 comprises 13 residues. The germline CDR1 and CDR2 sequences are SGHTA and FQGTGA. V dropped 4 bases and J dropped 3; count of bases not matched to a gene: 1. This CDR3 reads CASSSQGDTEAFF. The CDR3 DNA sequence: TGTGCCAGCAGCTCACAGGGGGACACTGAAGCTTTCTTT.

This chain uses TRBV15 with TRBJ1-2; D unresolved. Between the trimmed V and J ends, which lost 0 bases and 4 bases, there was a span of 12 bases. CDR1 LNHNV and CDR2 YYDKDF come from the germline V gene (reference sequence). The CDR3 contains 15 residues. The chain's CDR3 is CATSRDRQTAYGYTF. CDR3 DNA sequence: TGTGCCACCAGCAGAGATAGGCAGACTGCCTATGGCTACACCTTC.

The chain has TRBV13 and TRBJ2-1; TRBD2 matches 14 bases. V lost 5 bases to trimming and J lost 9 bases; unmatched junction nucleotides: 12. Germline lookup yields CDR1 PRHDT and CDR2 FYEKMQ (reference sequence). CDR3 size: 17 residues. CDR3 in amino acids: CASSQRGTSGSRREQFF. CDR3 in DNA: TGTGCCAGCAGCCAGAGGGGGACTAGCGGGAGTAGGCGTGAGCAGTTCTTC.

This clone was observed once. The rearrangement links TRBV4-2 to TRBJ2-1; tentative D call: TRBD2 (5 bases). Trimming took off 4 bases at V and 1 base at J, with 14 bases between the two ends. The CDR3 is made up of 16 amino acids. Germline assignment: CDR1 LGHNA and CDR2 YNFKEQ. The CDR3 sequence: CASSPAGARSYNEQFF. CDR3 nucleotides: TGTGCCAGCAGCCCCGCGGGTGCAAGATCCTACAATGAGCAGTTCTTC.

The chain uses TRBV5-1 and TRBJ2-3, with D perhaps matching TRBD1 (6 bases). The CDR3 runs 15 residues. The germline gives CDR1 SGHRS, CDR2 YFSETQ. Deletions cut 3 bases from V and 3 bases from J, with 14 bases between. CDR3 DNA sequence: TGCGCCAGCAGCTCGCTCCGGCAGGGGACAGATACGCAGTATTTT. Encoded protein: CASSSLRQGTDTQYF.

This clone has more than one count but fewer than ten. The V call is TRBV30, the J call TRBJ2-6; perhaps TRBD1 as D (6 bases). In germline, CDR1 is GTSNPN, CDR2 SVGIG (reference sequence). This CDR3 contains 18 residues. Trimming shortened V by 4 bases and J by 2 bases, and 21 bases separated the two germline ends. This CDR3 is CAWKGHRRQAPGANVLTF. The CDR3 DNA reads TGTGCCTGGAAGGGGCACCGAAGACAGGCCCCTGGGGCCAACGTCCTGACTTTC.

The V call is TRBV2, the J call TRBJ2-7; the D gene is possibly TRBD1 (5 bases). The CDR3 has 13 residues. Germline V gene data show CDR1 as SNHLY and CDR2 as FYNNEI. Trimming took off 9 bases at V and 3 bases at J, with 15 bases between the two ends. CDR3 sequence (DNA): TGTGCCAGTGTGTCAGGGTCAGTCTACGAGCAGTACTTC. Its translation is CASVSGSVYEQYF.

The rearrangement joins TRBV7-9 to TRBJ1-2; maybe TRBD1 (6 bases). The CDR3 extends over 15 amino acids. Germline loops: CDR1 SEHNR, CDR2 FQNEAQ (reference sequence). The germline V and J ends were trimmed by 5 bases and 2 bases, with 15 bases remaining between them. The CDR3 DNA reads TGTGCCAGCAGCCCCCCACAGGGATTGAACTATGGCTACACCTTC. Its translation: CASSPPQGLNYGYTF. The variable domain in full, completed from reference TRBV7-9 and TRBJ1-2, reads DTGVSQNPRHKITKRGQNVTFRCDPISEHNRLYWYRQTLGQGPEFLTYFQNEAQLEKSRLLSDRFSAERPKGSFSTLEIQRTEQGDSAMYLCASSPPQGLNYGYTFGSGTRLTVV.

The V call is TRBV7-9, the J call TRBJ1-2; 7 bases are shared with TRBD1. Germline lookup yields CDR1 SEHNR and CDR2 FQNEAQ (reference sequence). The ends lost 4 bases at V and 2 bases at J; junction bases unmatched: 10. The CDR3 spans 16 residues. CDR3 in amino acids: CASSSEDRRNNYGYTF. Here the CDR3 DNA reads TGTGCCAGCAGCTCCGAGGACAGGAGAAACAACTATGGCTACACCTTC. The variable domain in full, completed from reference TRBV7-9 and TRBJ1-2, reads DTGVSQNPRHKITKRGQNVTFRCDPISEHNRLYWYRQTLGQGPEFLTYFQNEAQLEKSRLLSDRFSAERPKGSFSTLEIQRTEQGDSAMYLCASSSEDRRNNYGYTFGSGTRLTVV.

This rearrangement joins TRBV20-1 to TRBJ2-1; D is ambiguous. This CDR3 comprises 11 residues. Germline lookup yields CDR1 DFQATT and CDR2 SNEGSKA (reference sequence). V was cut by 5 bases and J by 9 bases, with 11 bases left in between. In nucleotides, the CDR3 is TGCAGTGCTGCTTCACATCGTGAGCAGTTCTTC. Translation gives CSAASHREQFF.

The J gene is TRBJ1-2, the V gene TRBV27; 7 bases fit TRBD1. V was pared by 2 bases and J by 4 bases, with 7 bases of the junction left unmatched. Looked up from germline, CDR1 is MNHEY and CDR2 is SMNVEV (reference sequence). The CDR3 has 15 amino acids. Written as DNA, the CDR3 is TGTGCCAGCAGTTTAGACGGACAGGCCTCCTATGGCTACACCTTC. This sequence encodes CASSLDGQASYGYTF.

V and J are TRBV5-1 and TRBJ2-3; no definite D call. Germline V gene sequence: CDR1 SGHRS, CDR2 YFSETQ. Trimming stripped 0 bases from V and 4 bases from J, with 6 bases between. The CDR3 is made up of 13 amino acids. The CDR3 here is CASSLDFADTQYF. The CDR3 coding sequence is TGCGCCAGCAGCTTGGATTTCGCAGATACGCAGTATTTT. The full variable domain, rest sourced from reference TRBV5-1 and TRBJ2-3, is KAGVTQTPRYLIKTRGQQVTLSCSPISGHRSVSWYQQTPGQGLQFLFEYFSETQRNKGNFPGRFSGRQFSNSRSEMNVSTLELGDSALYLCASSLDFADTQYFGPGTRLTVL.

This clone was seen more than once but under ten times. V and J are TRBV6-2 or TRBV6-3 and TRBJ2-1, with D perhaps TRBD2 (6 bases). Per the germline V gene, CDR1 is MNHEY and CDR2 is SVGEGT. This CDR3 is 15 amino acids long. Trimming took 2 bases from V and 4 from J, leaving 12 bases between them. CDR3: CASSYGGGDYNEQFF. The CDR3 region has the DNA TGTGCCAGCAGTTACGGAGGCGGGGATTACAATGAGCAGTTCTTC.

V and J are TRBV7-8 and TRBJ2-7; D is perhaps TRBD2 (5 bases). Germline assignment: CDR1 SGHVS and CDR2 FQNEAQ. CDR3 length: 17 amino acids. With 8 bases removed from V and 4 bases from J, the gap between germline ends came to 27 bases. The CDR3 DNA reads TGTGCCAGCCGTCTCGAGGGCACCACTCTTCGAGATTACGAGCAGTACTTC. Encoded protein: CASRLEGTTLRDYEQYF.

The genes are TRBV4-3 and TRBJ2-1; D gene unclear. The CDR3 runs to 15 residues. The V and J ends lost 0 bases and 8 bases respectively, with 14 bases between them. Germline lookup yields CDR1 LGHNA and CDR2 YSLEER. The CDR3, as DNA: TGCGCCAGCAGCCAAGATTTTTTTTCACGGGATGAGCAGTTCTTC. This gives the protein CASSQDFFSRDEQFF.